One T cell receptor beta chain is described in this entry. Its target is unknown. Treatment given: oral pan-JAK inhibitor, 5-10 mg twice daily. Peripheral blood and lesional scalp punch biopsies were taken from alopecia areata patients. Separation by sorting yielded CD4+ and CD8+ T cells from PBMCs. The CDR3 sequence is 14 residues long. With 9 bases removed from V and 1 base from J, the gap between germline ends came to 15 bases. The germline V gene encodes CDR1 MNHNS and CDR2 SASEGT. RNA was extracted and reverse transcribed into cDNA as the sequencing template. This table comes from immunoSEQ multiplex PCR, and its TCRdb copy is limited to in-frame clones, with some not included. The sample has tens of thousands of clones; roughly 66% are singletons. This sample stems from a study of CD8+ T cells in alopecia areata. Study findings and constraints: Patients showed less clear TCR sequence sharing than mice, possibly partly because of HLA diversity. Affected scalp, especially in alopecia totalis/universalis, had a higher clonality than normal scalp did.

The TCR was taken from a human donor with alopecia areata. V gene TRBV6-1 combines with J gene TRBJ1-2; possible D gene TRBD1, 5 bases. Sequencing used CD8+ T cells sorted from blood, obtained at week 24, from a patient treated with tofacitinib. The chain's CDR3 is CASEGQGGNYGYTF. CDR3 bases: TGTGCCAGTGAGGGGCAGGGTGGTAACTATGGCTACACCTTC.